This is a list of T cell receptor beta chains from one sample in a study of blood T cell repertoires in COVID-19. Sequencing used immunoSEQ multiplex PCR; TCRdb keeps in-frame clones, though not all of them. The sample carries about 120,000 clones, 85% recorded once. What was sequenced was peripheral blood. The receptors derive from an older man with acute or convalescent COVID-19. The conserved cysteine and the conserved F or W are not part of the CDR3 here. Each record gives: V gene, CDR3 protein.

V: TRBV7-3; CDR3: ASSLRGSSYNEQF
V: TRBV10-3; CDR3: AISGASGRASVSDTQY
V: TRBV6-5; CDR3: ASRTGQGGEQF
V: TRBV29-1; CDR3: SADPIQGAEQF
V: TRBV4-3; CDR3: ASSQEGGYNEQF
V: TRBV2; CDR3: ASFSGLVPSEQF
V: TRBV28; CDR3: ASSFQGPQH
V: TRBV27; CDR3: ASSLSAGFSYEQY
V: TRBV10-1; CDR3: ASSSGTGAYNEQF
V: TRBV6-5; CDR3: ASSYGGGAYNEQF
V: TRBV28; CDR3: ASSLLGRGLIDTEAF
V: TRBV30; CDR3: ALRTGRTEAF
V: TRBV9; CDR3: ASSSDGTNSYNEQF
V: TRBV2; CDR3: ASSEGRRERTTDTQY
V: TRBV27; CDR3: ASSYSGQNQPQH
V: TRBV19; CDR3: ASTPNPGTGGNSPLH
V: TRBV14; CDR3: ASSQDSGGPHQPQH
V: TRBV2; CDR3: ASSVEAQSEAF
V: TRBV7-2; CDR3: ASSLGGLAVVNTGELF
V: TRBV19; CDR3: ASSLRELGEKLF
V: TRBV7-8; CDR3: ASSPHLGAAEGFAEAF
V: TRBV7-8; CDR3: ASSPTRSEQF
V: TRBV7-3; CDR3: ASSFSLAPHNEQF
V: TRBV10-3; CDR3: AIRSNTEAF
V: TRBV3-1/TRBV3-2; CDR3: ASSQYQANEQF
V: TRBV7-8; CDR3: ASSSAGSLNQPQH
V: TRBV10-1; CDR3: ASHLRRVVLNALGASNQPQH
V: TRBV19; CDR3: ASTQTPGLNTGELF